The 28 T cell receptor beta chains in this list originate from one sample, sequenced in a study of blood T cell repertoires in COVID-19. Here immunoSEQ multiplex PCR was the method, and the copy in TCRdb shows in-frame clones only, minus some. The top ten clones hold 12% of a sample with over 150,000 clones, 75% to 85% of them seen once. The sample was PBMCs or T cells enriched from blood (not recorded which). The receptors here all came from a man aged 40-49 years who had recovered from COVID-19.

This clone was seen a handful of times. The chain recombines TRBV2 with TRBJ1-1, with TRBD1 identical over 7 bases. J was trimmed by 6 bases and V by 6 bases; bases with no gene match: 7. The germline V gene encodes CDR1 SNHLY and CDR2 FYNNEI. CDR3 length: 13 residues. In DNA, the CDR3 is TGTGCCAGCAGGGGGACAGTGAGGCCTGAAGCTTTCTTT. Protein product: CASRGTVRPEAFF.

This clone was counted a few times. The chain employs TRBV19 and TRBJ2-1, with 8 bases lining up with TRBD2. From germline, CDR1 is LNHDA and CDR2 SQIVND (reference sequence). The CDR3 consists of 16 residues. The V gene end was trimmed by 7 bases and the J gene end by 6 bases; junction bases not matched to a gene: 14. The CDR3 DNA is TGTGCCAGTATTTTGTGGGCGGGAGGTGACCCCAATGAGCAGTTCTTC. Residues: CASILWAGGDPNEQFF.

The chain recombines TRBV6-5 with TRBJ1-2; D remains unclear. This CDR3 spans 13 amino acids. V was shortened by 0 bases and J by 6 bases, with 8 bases between the two germline ends. The germline V gene has CDR1 MNHEY and CDR2 SVGAGI. CDR3 in amino acids: CASSYSSRDGYTF. The CDR3 DNA sequence: TGTGCCAGCAGTTACTCGTCGAGAGATGGCTACACCTTC.

The chain employs TRBV27 and TRBJ1-2; 9 bases align to TRBD1. CDR3 length equals 15 residues. CDR1 and CDR2 from the germline V gene are MNHEY and SMNVEV (reference sequence). The ends lost 0 bases at V and 3 bases at J; junction bases unmatched: 2. The CDR3 coding sequence is TGTGCCAGCAGTTTATCCAGGACAGGGGACTATGGCTACACCTTC. Protein sequence: CASSLSRTGDYGYTF.

The J gene is TRBJ1-5, the V gene TRBV4-3; no firm D call. There are 13 residues in the CDR3. Trimming left V 0 bases short and J 7 bases short, with 7 bases between. CDR1 is LGHNA, CDR2 YSLEER, per germline. The CDR3 sequence: CASSQDPGQPQHF. Written as DNA, the CDR3 is TGCGCCAGCAGCCAAGATCCGGGACAGCCCCAGCATTTT.

V is TRBV28 and J is TRBJ1-1, with D perhaps TRBD1 (6 bases). The V end lost 5 bases, the J end lost 11 bases, and 21 bases lay between the germline ends. Germline assignment: CDR1 MDHEN and CDR2 SYDVKM. CDR3 length equals 14 residues. The CDR3 bases are TGTGCCAGCAGTGGGGGGGGCCGCCAGTTTAGGGCTTTCTTT. It specifies CASSGGGRQFRAFF.

In DNA form, the CDR3 reads TGTGCCAGCAGCCTAGCGGCCGGGGAAGGCACGCAGTATTTT. It is translated as CASSLAAGEGTQYF. This rearrangement joins TRBV3-1 (or the pseudogene TRBV3-2) to TRBJ2-3; D may be TRBD2 (6 bases). The V end lost 4 bases, the J end lost 9 bases, and 17 bases lay between the germline ends. The CDR3 has 14 residues. Per the germline V gene, CDR1 is LGHDT and CDR2 is YNNKEL (reference sequence).

This sequence joins TRBV4-3 and TRBJ1-1, with TRBD1 identical over 8 bases. The trim removed 0 bases at V and 0 bases at J, leaving 12 bases unmatched. Germline assignment: CDR1 LGHNA and CDR2 YSLEER. The CDR3 covers 19 residues. The CDR3 nucleotides are TGCGCCAGCAGCCAAGATAGGGAGCACAGGGGGTATGTGAACACTGAAGCTTTCTTT. Residues: CASSQDREHRGYVNTEAFF.

The V and J genes are TRBV5-1 and TRBJ1-2; 10 bases match TRBD1. Germline assignment: CDR1 SGHRS and CDR2 YFSETQ. The CDR3 length is 14 residues. J was trimmed by 5 bases and V by 4 bases; bases with no gene match: 5. CDR3 DNA sequence: TGCGCCAGCAGCCAGTTGGGACAGGGGTATGGCTACACCTTC. Its protein product is CASSQLGQGYGYTF.

The J gene is TRBJ1-4, the V gene TRBV15; 9 positions agree with TRBD1. Per germline, CDR1 LNHNV and CDR2 YYDKDF (reference sequence). CDR3 length equals 15 residues. Trimming at V came to 4 bases and at J to 7 bases, leaving 7 bases not matched to a gene. The CDR3 nucleotides read TGTGCCACCAGCAAAACCCGACAGGGGGGTGAAAAACTGTTTTTT. Its protein product is CATSKTRQGGEKLFF.

The chain employs TRBV19 and TRBJ1-2, with 7 bases lining up with TRBD1. The CDR3 has 15 residues. Germline V gene sequence: CDR1 LNHDA, CDR2 SQIVND (reference sequence). Trimming cost V 3 bases and J 3 bases; bases outside gene matches: 7. CDR3 DNA sequence: TGTGCCAGTAGTATGCGACAGGGAGGTTACTATGGCTACACCTTC. This translates into CASSMRQGGYYGYTF.

V gene TRBV28 combines with J gene TRBJ1-4; 7 bases line up with TRBD1. CDR3 length: 16 amino acids. The V segment lost 8 bases and the J segment 4 bases; nucleotides outside the gene matches: 13. Per the germline V gene, CDR1 is MDHEN and CDR2 is SYDVKM. DNA for the CDR3: TGTGCCAGCCAAACCCCCCAGGGGGGAGATAATGAAAAACTGTTTTTT. Translated, it gives CASQTPQGGDNEKLFF.

The J gene is TRBJ2-1, the V gene TRBV9; 7 positions match TRBD2. Germline V lookup: CDR1 SGDLS, CDR2 YYNGEE. V dropped 0 bases and J dropped 0; count of bases not matched to a gene: 3. This CDR3 contains 16 residues. The CDR3 coding sequence is TGTGCCAGCAGCGTAGGACTAGCTAGCTCCTACAATGAGCAGTTCTTC. Translation: CASSVGLASSYNEQFF. Using reference TRBV9 and TRBJ2-1 for the parts outside the CDR3, the full variable domain is DSGVTQTPKHLITATGQRVTLRCSPRSGDLSVYWYQQSLDQGLQFLIQYYNGEERAKGNILERFSAQQFPDLHSELNLSSLELGDSALYFCASSVGLASSYNEQFFGPGTRLTVL.

V is TRBV3-1 (or the pseudogene TRBV3-2) and J is TRBJ2-7; 8 bases are a match to TRBD1. The CDR3 is made up of 15 amino acids. CDR1 and CDR2 (germline): LGHDT, YNNKEL (reference sequence). V trimming: 1 base; J trimming: 4 bases; junction bases outside the gene matches: 6. For the CDR3, the DNA is TGTGCCAGCAGCCAAGGGACAGGGTTCGTATACGAGCAGTACTTC. This translates into CASSQGTGFVYEQYF.

The V gene is TRBV7-9, the J gene TRBJ2-7; D is unclear. The CDR3 consists of 12 residues. Per the germline V gene, CDR1 is SEHNR and CDR2 is FQNEAQ (reference sequence). V was cut by 2 bases and J by 4 bases, with 6 bases left in between. CDR3 region: CASSLWSYEQYF. CDR3 DNA: TGTGCCAGCAGCTTATGGAGTTACGAGCAGTACTTC.

The gene calls are TRBV7-9 and TRBJ1-1; TRBD1 might be the D (6 bases). Germline assignment: CDR1 SEHNR and CDR2 FQNEAQ (reference sequence). The CDR3 has 13 amino acids. V lost 1 base, J lost 9 bases, and 12 bases lay in between. CDR3 nucleotide sequence: TGTGCCAGCAGCTTAGACAGGGTCAGTCAAGCTTTCTTT. It specifies CASSLDRVSQAFF. The complete variable domain, with remaining parts taken from reference TRBV7-9 and TRBJ1-1, reads DTGVSQNPRHKITKRGQNVTFRCDPISEHNRLYWYRQTLGQGPEFLTYFQNEAQLEKSRLLSDRFSAERPKGSFSTLEIQRTEQGDSAMYLCASSLDRVSQAFFGQGTRLTVV.

The chain links TRBV9 to TRBJ2-2; 7 bases are shared with TRBD2. This CDR3 is built from 15 residues. Losses at the gene ends were 6 bases for V and 6 bases for J; bases not matched to a gene: 11. Germline lookup yields CDR1 SGDLS and CDR2 YYNGEE. DNA for the CDR3: TGTGCCAGCAACTCCCGGGACTACATCCCCGGGGAGCTGTTTTTT. This gives the protein CASNSRDYIPGELFF.

The V call is TRBV7-2, the J call TRBJ1-4; TRBD1 matches 8 bases. Germline CDR1 and CDR2: SGHTA and FQGNSA. J gave up 6 bases and V 1 base, and 7 bases lay outside the gene matches. The CDR3 has 16 residues. CDR3 sequence: CASSLGGTGLHEKLFF. The DNA of the CDR3 is TGTGCCAGCAGCTTAGGGGGGACAGGCCTTCATGAAAAACTGTTTTTT.

The CDR3 DNA reads TGCAGCGTCCAAATAGGCGGGACCAGTTTAGGCTCTGGCTACACCTTC. Amino acids: CSVQIGGTSLGSGYTF. The genes are TRBV29-1 and TRBJ1-2, with D possibly matching TRBD1 (5 bases). The germline gives CDR1 SQVTM, CDR2 ANQGSEA. The length of the CDR3 is 16 residues. V lost 6 bases to trimming and J lost 7 bases, with 27 bases between them.

CDR3: CASSEYATGASYEQYF. CDR3 nucleotides: TGCGCCAGCAGTGAGTACGCGACAGGGGCCTCCTACGAGCAGTACTTC. The chain has TRBV10-1 and TRBJ2-7; 8 bases match TRBD1. Germline CDR1 and CDR2: WNHNN and SYGVQD (reference sequence). The CDR3 has 16 residues. V gave up 1 base and J gave up 0 bases; unmatched junction bases: 5.

The chain carries TRBV7-3 and TRBJ2-3, with 12 bases that match TRBD2. Germline CDR1 is SGHTA and CDR2 is FQGTGA. The CDR3 totals 16 residues. The J segment lost 0 bases and the V segment lost 5 bases, leaving 3 bases of the junction unmatched. The chain's CDR3 is CASSPGTSGSTDTQYF. CDR3 DNA: TGTGCCAGCAGCCCCGGGACTAGCGGGAGCACAGATACGCAGTATTTT.

V usage is TRBV10-3 and J usage is TRBJ2-1; 10 bases fit TRBD2. The CDR3 runs 15 residues. CDR1 and CDR2 (germline): ENHRY, SYGVKD. The V gene end was trimmed by 10 bases and the J gene end by 8 bases; junction bases not matched to a gene: 14. In DNA, the CDR3 is TGTGCCACCGTCGGGGAGCGGGAGGGGTTCGATGAGCAGTTCTTC. Encoded protein: CATVGEREGFDEQFF.

The chain combines TRBV19 with TRBJ2-7; 7 nucleotides agree with TRBD2. The CDR3 extends over 13 amino acids. Per the germline V gene, CDR1 is LNHDA and CDR2 is SQIVND (reference sequence). V shed 3 bases and J 4 bases; nucleotides not matched to a gene: 3. The CDR3 is CASSMGGRYEQYF. DNA for the CDR3: TGTGCCAGTAGTATGGGCGGGAGATACGAGCAGTACTTC.

The rearrangement uses TRBV7-9 and TRBJ2-1; 16 bases are a match to TRBD2. The CDR3 has 19 amino acids. CDR1 SEHNR and CDR2 FQNEAQ come from the germline V gene (reference sequence). Trimming cost V 0 bases and J 2 bases; bases outside gene matches: 4. CDR3 residues: CASSLAGLAGGKTYNEQFF. The CDR3 DNA reads as TGTGCCAGCAGCTTAGCGGGACTAGCGGGGGGGAAGACCTACAATGAGCAGTTCTTC.

Turning to this clone: Other nucleotide sequences from this sample produce the same CDR3. The J gene is TRBJ1-5, the V gene TRBV7-6; D is uncertain. The germline CDR1 and CDR2 sequences are SGHVS and FNYEAQ. The CDR3 totals 15 residues. The V and J ends lost 0 bases and 3 bases respectively, with 9 bases between them. CDR3 amino acids: CASSLASGFNQPQHF. The CDR3 DNA reads as TGTGCCAGCAGCTTAGCCAGCGGATTCAATCAGCCCCAGCATTTT.

The V call is TRBV6-5, the J call TRBJ1-1; no clear D. The CDR3 runs 13 residues. Germline V gene lookup returns CDR1 MNHEY and CDR2 SVGAGI. Trimming took off 2 bases at V and 0 bases at J, with 4 bases between the two ends. CDR3 region: CASSYDMNTEAFF. CDR3 DNA: TGTGCCAGCAGTTACGACATGAACACTGAAGCTTTCTTT.

The genes are TRBV6-6 and TRBJ2-1; D perhaps matches TRBD2 (6 bases). The CDR3 length is 16 residues. CDR1 is MNHNY and CDR2 is SVGAGI in the germline V gene (reference sequence). Trimming left V 9 bases short and J 0 bases short, with 18 bases between. This CDR3 reads CASAGREITSYNEQFF. The CDR3 DNA reads TGTGCCAGTGCGGGGCGGGAAATCACCTCCTACAATGAGCAGTTCTTC.

The chain is built from TRBV2 and TRBJ2-7; TRBD2 matches 10 bases. CDR1 SNHLY and CDR2 FYNNEI come from the germline V gene. The CDR3 extends over 16 amino acids. Losses at the gene ends were 5 bases for V and 3 bases for J; bases not matched to a gene: 10. CDR3 nucleotide sequence: TGTGCCAGCAGTTTCGGGACTAGCGATCTACTCTACGAGCAGTACGTC. Encoded protein: CASSFGTSDLLYEQYV.